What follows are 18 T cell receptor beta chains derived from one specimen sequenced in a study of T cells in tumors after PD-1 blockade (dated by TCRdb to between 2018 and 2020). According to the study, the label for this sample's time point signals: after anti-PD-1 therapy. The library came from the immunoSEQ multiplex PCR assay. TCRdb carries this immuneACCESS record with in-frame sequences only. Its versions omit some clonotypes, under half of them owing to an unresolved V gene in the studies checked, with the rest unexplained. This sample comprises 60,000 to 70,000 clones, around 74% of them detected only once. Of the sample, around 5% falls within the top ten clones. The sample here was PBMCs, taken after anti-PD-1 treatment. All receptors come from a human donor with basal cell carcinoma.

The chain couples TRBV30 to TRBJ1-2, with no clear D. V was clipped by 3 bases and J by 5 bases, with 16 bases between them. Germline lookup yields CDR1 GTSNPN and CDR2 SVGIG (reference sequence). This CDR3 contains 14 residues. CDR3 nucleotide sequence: TGTGCCTGGAGCCCTGATCCCCTTGGTTATGGCTACACCTTC. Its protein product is CAWSPDPLGYGYTF.

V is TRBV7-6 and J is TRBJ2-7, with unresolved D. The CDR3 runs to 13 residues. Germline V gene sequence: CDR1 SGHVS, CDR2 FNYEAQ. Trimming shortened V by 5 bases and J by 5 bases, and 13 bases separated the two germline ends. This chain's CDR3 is CASSPVPGDEQYF. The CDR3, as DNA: TGTGCCAGCAGCCCGGTTCCGGGCGACGAGCAGTACTTC.

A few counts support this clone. CDR3 sequence: CASSLLGIEGEQYF. Here the CDR3 DNA reads TGCGCCAGCAGCTTGTTGGGGATAGAGGGGGAGCAGTACTTC. The chain combines TRBV5-1 with TRBJ2-7, with D perhaps TRBD1 or TRBD2 (5 bases each). CDR1 and CDR2 from the germline V gene are SGHRS and YFSETQ. Deletions cut 1 base from V and 7 bases from J, with 15 bases between. The CDR3 consists of 14 residues.

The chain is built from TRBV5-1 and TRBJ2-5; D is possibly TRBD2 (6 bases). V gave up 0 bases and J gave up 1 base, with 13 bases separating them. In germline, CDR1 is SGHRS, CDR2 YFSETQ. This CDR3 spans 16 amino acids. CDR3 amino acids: CASSLAGWRGQETQYF. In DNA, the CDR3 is TGCGCCAGCAGCTTGGCCGGGTGGAGGGGCCAAGAGACCCAGTACTTC.

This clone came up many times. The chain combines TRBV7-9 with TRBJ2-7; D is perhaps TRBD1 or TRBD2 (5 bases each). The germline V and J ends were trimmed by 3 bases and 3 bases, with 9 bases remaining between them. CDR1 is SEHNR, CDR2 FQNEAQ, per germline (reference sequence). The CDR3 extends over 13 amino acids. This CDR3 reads CASSFGASYEQYF. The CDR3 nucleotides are TGTGCCAGCAGCTTCGGGGCCAGCTACGAGCAGTACTTC.

CDR3 protein: CASYNSGKPNYGYTF. For the CDR3, the DNA is TGTGCCAGCTACAACTCGGGTAAGCCTAACTATGGCTACACCTTC. The rearrangement links TRBV3-1 (or the pseudogene TRBV3-2) to TRBJ1-2; D ambiguous. The CDR3 is made up of 15 amino acids. CDR1 is LGHDT, CDR2 YNNKEL, per germline (reference sequence). V was clipped by 8 bases and J by 0 bases, with 16 bases between them.

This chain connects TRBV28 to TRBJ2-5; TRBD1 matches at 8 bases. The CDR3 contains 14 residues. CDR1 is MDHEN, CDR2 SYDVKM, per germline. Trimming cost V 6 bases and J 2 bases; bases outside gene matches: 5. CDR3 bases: TGTGCCAGCAGCCACAGGGGGTTGCAAGAGACCCAGTACTTC. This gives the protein CASSHRGLQETQYF.

CDR3 in amino acids: CSGPTGDKRGKLTSSYEQYF. The CDR3 nucleotides are TGCAGCGGACCGACAGGGGATAAGCGGGGGAAACTTACATCCTCCTACGAGCAGTACTTC. The chain uses TRBV29-1 and TRBJ2-7; the D gene could be TRBD1 or TRBD2 (8 bases each). The V gene lost 7 bases and the J gene lost 0 bases, with 34 bases spanning the gap. The germline CDR1 and CDR2 sequences are SQVTM and ANQGSEA. There are 20 residues in the CDR3.

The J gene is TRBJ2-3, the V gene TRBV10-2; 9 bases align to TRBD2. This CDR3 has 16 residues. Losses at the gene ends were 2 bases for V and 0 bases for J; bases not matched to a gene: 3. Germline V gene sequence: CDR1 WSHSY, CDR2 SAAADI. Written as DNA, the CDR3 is TGCGCCAGCAGTGAGCCTAGCGGGGTGAGCACAGATACGCAGTATTTT. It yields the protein CASSEPSGVSTDTQYF.

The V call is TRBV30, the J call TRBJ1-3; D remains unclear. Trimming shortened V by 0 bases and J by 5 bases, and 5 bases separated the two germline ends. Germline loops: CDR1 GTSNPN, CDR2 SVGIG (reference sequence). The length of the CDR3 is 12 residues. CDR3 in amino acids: CAWSVQRNTIYF. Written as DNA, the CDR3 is TGTGCCTGGAGTGTACAGAGAAACACCATATATTTT.

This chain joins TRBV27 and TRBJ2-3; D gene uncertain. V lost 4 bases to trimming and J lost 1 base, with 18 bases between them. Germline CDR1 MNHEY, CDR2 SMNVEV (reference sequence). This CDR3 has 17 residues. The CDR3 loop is CASSSPQRVGGTDTQYF. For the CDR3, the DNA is TGTGCCAGCAGTTCGCCACAGCGCGTCGGCGGCACAGATACGCAGTATTTT.

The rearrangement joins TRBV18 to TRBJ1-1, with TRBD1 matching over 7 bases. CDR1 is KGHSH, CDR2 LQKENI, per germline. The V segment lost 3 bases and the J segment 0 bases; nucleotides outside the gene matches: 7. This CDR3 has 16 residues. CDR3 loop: CASSPKTGSLNTEAFF. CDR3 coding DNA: TGTGCCAGCTCACCGAAGACAGGGTCCCTGAACACTGAAGCTTTCTTT.

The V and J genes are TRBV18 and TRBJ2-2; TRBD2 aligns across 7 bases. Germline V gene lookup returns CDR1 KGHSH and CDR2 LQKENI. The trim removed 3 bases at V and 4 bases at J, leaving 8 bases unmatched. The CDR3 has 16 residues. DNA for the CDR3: TGTGCCAGCTCACCCGGGGAAGCGGGGCTCACCGGGGAGCTGTTTTTT. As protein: CASSPGEAGLTGELFF.

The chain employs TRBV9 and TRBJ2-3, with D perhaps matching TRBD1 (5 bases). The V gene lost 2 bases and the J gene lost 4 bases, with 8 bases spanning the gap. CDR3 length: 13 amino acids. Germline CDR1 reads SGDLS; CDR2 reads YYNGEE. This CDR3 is CASSVQGSDTQYF. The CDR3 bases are TGTGCCAGCAGCGTGCAGGGTTCAGATACGCAGTATTTT.

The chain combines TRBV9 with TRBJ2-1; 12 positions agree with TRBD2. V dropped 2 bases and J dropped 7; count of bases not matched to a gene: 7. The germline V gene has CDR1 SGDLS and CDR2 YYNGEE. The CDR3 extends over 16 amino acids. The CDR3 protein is CASSVELAGGFNEQFF. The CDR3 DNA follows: TGTGCCAGCAGCGTTGAGCTAGCGGGGGGGTTTAATGAGCAGTTCTTC.

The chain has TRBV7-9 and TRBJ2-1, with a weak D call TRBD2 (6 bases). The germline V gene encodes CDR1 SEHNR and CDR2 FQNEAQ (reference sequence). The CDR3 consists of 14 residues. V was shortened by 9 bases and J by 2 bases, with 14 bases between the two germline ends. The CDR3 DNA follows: TGTGCCAGTACTCCGGGGGAAACCTACAATGAGCAGTTCTTC. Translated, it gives CASTPGETYNEQFF.

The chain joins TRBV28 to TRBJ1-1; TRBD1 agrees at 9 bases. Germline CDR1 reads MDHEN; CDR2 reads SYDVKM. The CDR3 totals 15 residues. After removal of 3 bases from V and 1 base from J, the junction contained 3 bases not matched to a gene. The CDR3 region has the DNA TGTGCCAGCAGTTTTTTACAGGGGGCGAACACTGAAGCTTTCTTT. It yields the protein CASSFLQGANTEAFF.

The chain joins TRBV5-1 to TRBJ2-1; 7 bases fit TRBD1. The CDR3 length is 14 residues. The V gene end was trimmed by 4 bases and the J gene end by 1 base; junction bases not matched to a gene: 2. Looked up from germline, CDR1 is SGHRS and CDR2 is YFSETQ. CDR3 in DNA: TGCGCCAGCAGCCCGGGACAGTCCTACAATGAGCAGTTCTTC. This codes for CASSPGQSYNEQFF. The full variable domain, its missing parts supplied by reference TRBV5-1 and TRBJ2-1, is KAGVTQTPRYLIKTRGQQVTLSCSPISGHRSVSWYQQTPGQGLQFLFEYFSETQRNKGNFPGRFSGRQFSNSRSEMNVSTLELGDSALYLCASSPGQSYNEQFFGPGTRLTVL.